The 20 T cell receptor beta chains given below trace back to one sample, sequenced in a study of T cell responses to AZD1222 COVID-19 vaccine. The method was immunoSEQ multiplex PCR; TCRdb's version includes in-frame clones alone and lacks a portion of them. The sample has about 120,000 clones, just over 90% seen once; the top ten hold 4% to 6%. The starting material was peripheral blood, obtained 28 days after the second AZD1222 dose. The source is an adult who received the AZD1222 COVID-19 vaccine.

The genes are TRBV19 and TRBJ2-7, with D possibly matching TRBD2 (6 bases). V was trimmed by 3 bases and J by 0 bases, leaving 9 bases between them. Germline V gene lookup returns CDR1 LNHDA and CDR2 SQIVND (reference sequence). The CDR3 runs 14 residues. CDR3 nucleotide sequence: TGTGCCAGTAGTATGGGGGGACCCTCCTACGAGCAGTACTTC. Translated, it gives CASSMGGPSYEQYF.

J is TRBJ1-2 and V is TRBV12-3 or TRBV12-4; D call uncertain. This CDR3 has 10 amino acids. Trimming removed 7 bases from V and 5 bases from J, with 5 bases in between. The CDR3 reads CASKQYGYTF. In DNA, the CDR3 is TGTGCCAGCAAACAGTATGGCTACACCTTC.

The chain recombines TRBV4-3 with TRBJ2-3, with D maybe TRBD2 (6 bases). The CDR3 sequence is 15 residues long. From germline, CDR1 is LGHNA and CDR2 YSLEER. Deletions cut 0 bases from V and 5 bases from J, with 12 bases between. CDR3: CASSQDRGGRDTQYF. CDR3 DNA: TGCGCCAGCAGCCAAGACCGAGGAGGGAGAGATACGCAGTATTTT.

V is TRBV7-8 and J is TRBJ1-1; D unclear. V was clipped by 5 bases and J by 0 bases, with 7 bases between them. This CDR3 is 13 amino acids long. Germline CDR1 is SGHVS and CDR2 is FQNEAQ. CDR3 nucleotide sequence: TGTGCCAGCAGCCCAAGGATGAACACTGAAGCTTTCTTT. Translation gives CASSPRMNTEAFF.

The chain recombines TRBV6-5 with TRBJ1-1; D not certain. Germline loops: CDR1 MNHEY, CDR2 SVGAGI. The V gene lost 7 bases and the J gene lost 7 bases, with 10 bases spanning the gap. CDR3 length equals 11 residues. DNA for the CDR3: TGTGCCAGCAAGGGCACCTATGAAGCTTTCTTT. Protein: CASKGTYEAFF.

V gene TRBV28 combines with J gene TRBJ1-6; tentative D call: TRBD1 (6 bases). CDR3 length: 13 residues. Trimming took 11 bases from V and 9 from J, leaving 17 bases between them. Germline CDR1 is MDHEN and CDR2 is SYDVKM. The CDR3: CAHRGQYSSPLHF. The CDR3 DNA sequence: TGTGCCCACAGAGGACAGTATTCTTCACCCCTCCACTTT.

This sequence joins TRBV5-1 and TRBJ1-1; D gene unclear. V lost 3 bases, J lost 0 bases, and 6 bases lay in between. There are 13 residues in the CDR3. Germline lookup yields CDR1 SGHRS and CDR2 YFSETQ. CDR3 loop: CASSYTLNTEAFF. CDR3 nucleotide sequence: TGCGCCAGCAGCTATACTCTGAACACTGAAGCTTTCTTT.

The CDR3 sequence is CSVGLNTEAFF. The CDR3 DNA follows: TGCAGCGTTGGCCTCAACACTGAAGCTTTCTTT. The chain links TRBV29-1 to TRBJ1-1; D unclear. Per the germline V gene, CDR1 is SQVTM and CDR2 is ANQGSEA. CDR3 length equals 11 residues. Trimming pared 4 bases from V and 2 bases from J, leaving 5 bases between. Variable domain in full (rest from reference TRBV29-1 and TRBJ1-1): SAVISQKPSRDICQRGTSLTIQCQVDSQVTMMFWYRQQPGQSLTLIATANQGSEATYESGFVIDKFPISRPNLTFSTLTVSNMSPEDSSIYLCSVGLNTEAFFGQGTRLTVV.

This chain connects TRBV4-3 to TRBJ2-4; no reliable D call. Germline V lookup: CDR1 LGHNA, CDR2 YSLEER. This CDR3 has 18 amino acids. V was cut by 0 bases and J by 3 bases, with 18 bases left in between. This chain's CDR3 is CASSQERRKDTVKNIQYF. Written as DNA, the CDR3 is TGCGCCAGCAGCCAAGAACGAAGGAAGGATACAGTCAAAAACATTCAGTACTTC.

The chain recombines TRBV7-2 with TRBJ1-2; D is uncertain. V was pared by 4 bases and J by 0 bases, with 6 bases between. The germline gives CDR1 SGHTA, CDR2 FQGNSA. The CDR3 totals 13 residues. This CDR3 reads CASSSRANYGYTF. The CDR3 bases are TGTGCCAGCAGCTCCCGGGCTAACTATGGCTACACCTTC.

Written as DNA, the CDR3 is TGCGCCAGCAGTGGGGATCCGTTCCCCACCGATGGCTACACCTTC. It is translated as CASSGDPFPTDGYTF. This chain links TRBV10-2 with TRBJ1-2, with no clear D. V dropped 4 bases and J dropped 6 bases, with 18 bases sitting between them. Germline V lookup: CDR1 WSHSY, CDR2 SAAADI. The CDR3 is 15 amino acids.

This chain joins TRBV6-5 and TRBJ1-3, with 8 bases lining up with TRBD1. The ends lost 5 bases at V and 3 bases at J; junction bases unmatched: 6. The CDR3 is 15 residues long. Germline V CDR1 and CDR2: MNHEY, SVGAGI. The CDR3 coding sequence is TGTGCCAGCAGTCGGACAGGGTTGTATGGAAACACCATATATTTT. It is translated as CASSRTGLYGNTIYF.

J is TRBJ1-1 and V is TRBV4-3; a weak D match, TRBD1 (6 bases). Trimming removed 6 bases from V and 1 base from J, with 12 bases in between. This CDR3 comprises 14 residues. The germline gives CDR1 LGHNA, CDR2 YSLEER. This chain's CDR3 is CASRHRARNTEAFF. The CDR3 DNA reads TGCGCCAGCAGACACAGGGCCCGGAACACTGAAGCTTTCTTT.

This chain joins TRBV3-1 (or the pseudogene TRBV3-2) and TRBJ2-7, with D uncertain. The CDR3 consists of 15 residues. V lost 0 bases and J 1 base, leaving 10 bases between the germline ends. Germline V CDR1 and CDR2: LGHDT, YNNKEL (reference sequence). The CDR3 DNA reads TGTGCCAGCAGCCAAGATGGGTGGGCTTCCTACGAGCAGTACTTC. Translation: CASSQDGWASYEQYF.

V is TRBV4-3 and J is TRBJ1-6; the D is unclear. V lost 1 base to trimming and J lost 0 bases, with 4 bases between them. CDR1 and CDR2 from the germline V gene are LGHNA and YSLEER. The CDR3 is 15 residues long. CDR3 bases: TGCGCCAGCAGCCAAGGAAGCTCCTATAATTCACCCCTCCACTTT. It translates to CASSQGSSYNSPLHF.

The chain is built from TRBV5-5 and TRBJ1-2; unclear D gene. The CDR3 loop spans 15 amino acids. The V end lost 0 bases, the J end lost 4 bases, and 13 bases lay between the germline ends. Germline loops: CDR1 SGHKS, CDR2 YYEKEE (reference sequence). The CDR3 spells CASSLEVSSLYGYTF. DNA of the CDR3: TGTGCCAGCAGCTTGGAGGTCAGCTCGCTCTATGGCTACACCTTC.

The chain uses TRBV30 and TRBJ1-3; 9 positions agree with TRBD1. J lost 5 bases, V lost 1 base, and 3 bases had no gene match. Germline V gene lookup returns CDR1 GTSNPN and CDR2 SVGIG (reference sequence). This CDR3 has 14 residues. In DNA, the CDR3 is TGTGCCTGGAGTGGACAGGGGGAAAGAAACACCATATATTTT. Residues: CAWSGQGERNTIYF.

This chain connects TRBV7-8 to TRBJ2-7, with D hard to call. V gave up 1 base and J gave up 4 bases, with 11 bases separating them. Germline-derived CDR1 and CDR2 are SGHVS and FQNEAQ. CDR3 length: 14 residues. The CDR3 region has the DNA TGTGCCAGCAGCTTAGGGGTGACACCATACGAGCAGTACTTC. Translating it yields CASSLGVTPYEQYF.

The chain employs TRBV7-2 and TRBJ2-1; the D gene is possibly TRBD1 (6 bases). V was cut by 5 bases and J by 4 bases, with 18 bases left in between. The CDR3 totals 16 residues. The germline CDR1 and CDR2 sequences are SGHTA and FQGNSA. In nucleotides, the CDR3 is TGTGCCAGCAGCGTACGGACGGGACAAACATACAATGAGCAGTTCTTC. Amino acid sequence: CASSVRTGQTYNEQFF.

The DNA of the CDR3 is TGTGCCAGCAGCGTTTTAACAGGCACAGATACGCAGTATTTT. Its translation is CASSVLTGTDTQYF. The chain uses TRBV9 and TRBJ2-3; D is uncertain. V gave up 2 bases and J gave up 1 base, with 8 bases separating them. The CDR3 contains 14 residues. CDR1 SGDLS and CDR2 YYNGEE come from the germline V gene.